The 28 T cell receptor beta chains given below trace back to one sample, sequenced in a study of blood T cell repertoires in COVID-19. Using immunoSEQ multiplex PCR, the repertoire was profiled, and TCRdb retains in-frame clones only, with some absent. The profile shows more than 85,000 clones, over 70% of them singletons. Source material: peripheral blood. Receptors were obtained from an elderly man with active or convalescent COVID-19.

As regards this clone: The junction does not match germline at one end; this may be a read error. The rearrangement links TRBV7-3 to TRBJ2-1; D gene uncertain. CDR3 length: 16 residues. The V gene's germline CDR1 is SGHTA and CDR2 FQGTGA. The CDR3 reads CASSLTPHSSDNEQFF. The DNA of the CDR3 is TGTGCCAGCAGCTTAACCCCCCACAGCTCCGACAATGAGCAGTTCTTC.

The gene calls are TRBV5-1 and TRBJ1-1; D perhaps matches TRBD1 (6 bases). This CDR3 region has 17 residues. Trimming removed 3 bases from V and 0 bases from J, with 18 bases in between. Germline CDR1 reads SGHRS; CDR2 reads YFSETQ. The CDR3 DNA follows: TGCGCCAGCAGCTGGGGACATCTATCCGGGATGAACACTGAAGCTTTCTTT. It yields the protein CASSWGHLSGMNTEAFF.

The chain carries TRBV10-3 and TRBJ1-4, with TRBD1 matching 9 bases. J was trimmed by 6 bases and V by 10 bases; bases with no gene match: 6. Germline V gene lookup returns CDR1 ENHRY and CDR2 SYGVKD. This CDR3 comprises 13 residues. The CDR3: CATRQGEDEKLFF. The DNA of the CDR3 is TGTGCCACCAGACAGGGGGAGGATGAAAAACTGTTTTTT.

The rearrangement uses TRBV6-5 and TRBJ1-3, with D uncertain. Germline V gene sequence: CDR1 MNHEY, CDR2 SVGAGI. The CDR3 extends over 13 amino acids. V was trimmed by 10 bases and J by 2 bases, leaving 12 bases between them. CDR3 nucleotides: TGTGCCACAGGAACGGGGACTGGAAACACCATATATTTT. Its protein product is CATGTGTGNTIYF.

The rearrangement links TRBV5-1 to TRBJ2-3; D uncertain. CDR1 and CDR2 (germline): SGHRS, YFSETQ. Trimming removed 1 base at V and 2 bases at J, with 17 bases between. This CDR3 comprises 17 residues. CDR3 coding DNA: TGCGCCAGCAGCTTGAACACAGCCCCTACATTCACAGATACGCAGTATTTT. It specifies CASSLNTAPTFTDTQYF.

The chain is built from TRBV10-3 and TRBJ1-1; 10 bases map to TRBD1. V trimming: 7 bases; J trimming: 1 base; junction bases outside the gene matches: 6. The V gene's germline CDR1 is ENHRY and CDR2 SYGVKD. The CDR3 totals 15 residues. The CDR3 region is CAIKSDRGGNTEAFF. CDR3 DNA: TGTGCCATCAAATCGGACAGGGGGGGGAACACTGAAGCTTTCTTT.

The V gene is TRBV2, the J gene TRBJ1-2, with 8 bases aligning to TRBD1. V lost 5 bases to trimming and J lost 6 bases; unmatched junction nucleotides: 14. This CDR3 spans 16 amino acids. CDR1 is SNHLY, CDR2 FYNNEI, per germline. The CDR3 DNA reads as TGTGCCAGCAGTTACGGACAGGGTCGATGGGGTGATGGCTACACCTTC. It specifies CASSYGQGRWGDGYTF.

The CDR3 DNA reads TGTGCCAGCTGGGACAGGGCGCCTGAAGCTTTCTTT. Translation gives CASWDRAPEAFF. This sequence joins TRBV6-5 and TRBJ1-1, with 9 nucleotides matching TRBD1. The germline V gene has CDR1 MNHEY and CDR2 SVGAGI. V was pared by 8 bases and J by 6 bases, with 4 bases of the junction left unmatched. This CDR3 contains 12 residues.

The CDR3 here is CASSYEENTEAFF. In nucleotides, the CDR3 is TGTGCCAGCAGTTACGAGGAGAACACTGAAGCTTTCTTT. This chain connects TRBV6-2 or TRBV6-3 to TRBJ1-1; unclear D gene. The germline CDR1 and CDR2 sequences are MNHEY and SVGEGT. This CDR3 spans 13 amino acids. Trimming cost V 2 bases and J 1 base, with 5 bases left between them.

This chain uses TRBV29-1 with TRBJ2-3; D is possibly TRBD1 (6 bases). The CDR3 is 14 amino acids. Trimming stripped 4 bases from V and 4 bases from J, with 15 bases between. Germline lookup yields CDR1 SQVTM and CDR2 ANQGSEA. In DNA, the CDR3 is TGCAGCGTTGTAAGGGGGTCCCTCCCAGATACGCAGTATTTT. This gives the protein CSVVRGSLPDTQYF.

V usage is TRBV28 and J usage is TRBJ2-7, with D perhaps TRBD1 (6 bases). The CDR3 consists of 15 residues. Trimming pared 3 bases from V and 2 bases from J, leaving 14 bases between. Germline CDR1 reads MDHEN; CDR2 reads SYDVKM. CDR3 in amino acids: CASSLTGSSAYEQYF. DNA for the CDR3: TGTGCCAGCAGTTTGACAGGCAGCTCAGCCTACGAGCAGTACTTC.

The V and J genes are TRBV4-3 and TRBJ2-2, with D unresolved. V lost 4 bases and J lost 5, with 17 bases in between. The germline CDR1 and CDR2 sequences are LGHNA and YSLEER. The CDR3 is made up of 16 amino acids. The CDR3 nucleotides are TGCGCCAGCAGCCTAAGCTTACGGGTCTTGACCGGGGAGCTGTTTTTT. Translating it yields CASSLSLRVLTGELFF.

This sequence joins TRBV5-5 and TRBJ1-2; D is ambiguous. Germline assignment: CDR1 SGHKS and CDR2 YYEKEE (reference sequence). The CDR3 covers 14 residues. V gave up 1 base and J gave up 8 bases, with 15 bases separating them. For the CDR3, the DNA is TGTGCCAGCAGCTTGCAACAGCTCAACGGAGGCTACACCTTC. It translates to CASSLQQLNGGYTF.

This chain uses TRBV19 with TRBJ2-5; TRBD2 agrees at 8 bases. Germline V gives CDR1 LNHDA, CDR2 SQIVND (reference sequence). V lost 4 bases, J lost 4 bases, and 5 bases stayed unmatched. This CDR3 is built from 14 residues. The CDR3 loop is CASSTRSGGETQYF. CDR3 bases: TGTGCCAGTAGTACCCGCAGCGGGGGAGAGACCCAGTACTTC.

The rearrangement joins TRBV18 to TRBJ2-1, with 10 bases that match TRBD2. V shed 0 bases, J shed 4 bases, and the junction held 3 bases outside the gene matches. The CDR3 spans 16 residues. From germline, CDR1 is KGHSH and CDR2 LQKENI. CDR3 amino acids: CASSPPAGGAYNEQFF. The CDR3 nucleotides read TGTGCCAGCTCACCACCAGCGGGGGGGGCTTACAATGAGCAGTTCTTC.

The CDR3, as DNA: TGTGCCAGCAGCTTAGGAGTTAACAATGAGCAGTTCTTC. Translating gives CASSLGVNNEQFF. J is TRBJ2-1 and V is TRBV11-3; no reliable D call. This CDR3 comprises 13 residues. CDR1 is SGHNT, CDR2 YENEEA, per germline. V shed 1 base and J shed 5 bases, with 6 bases lying between them.

The chain has TRBV29-1 and TRBJ2-2; the D is unclear. The CDR3 extends over 14 amino acids. V dropped 5 bases and J dropped 3 bases, with 13 bases sitting between them. The V gene's germline CDR1 is SQVTM and CDR2 ANQGSEA. CDR3 sequence reads: CSVLDNRDTGELFF. The CDR3 coding sequence is TGCAGCGTTCTCGATAACCGGGACACCGGGGAGCTGTTTTTT.

The rearrangement joins TRBV28 to TRBJ1-6, with D possibly TRBD1 on 6 matching bases. V lost 5 bases, J lost 11 bases, and 16 bases lay in between. CDR1 is MDHEN, CDR2 SYDVKM, per germline. The length of the CDR3 is 14 residues. CDR3 bases: TGTGCCAGCAGTGGACAGTCTCCTACGACACCCCTCCACTTT. This sequence encodes CASSGQSPTTPLHF.

The rearrangement links TRBV5-6 to TRBJ2-3, with a weak D call TRBD2 (6 bases). V dropped 1 base and J dropped 1 base, with 10 bases sitting between them. The CDR3 spans 15 residues. Germline loops: CDR1 SGHDT, CDR2 YYEEEE. CDR3 DNA sequence: TGTGCCAGCAGCTTGACAGGCGGGGGCACAGATACGCAGTATTTT. The encoded protein is CASSLTGGGTDTQYF.

The CDR3 DNA is TGTGCCAGCAGTTTTCTATCCTACGAGCAGTACTTC. This encodes CASSFLSYEQYF. The V call is TRBV6-2 or TRBV6-3, the J call TRBJ2-7; D call uncertain. The CDR3 is 12 residues long. Germline V gene lookup returns CDR1 MNHEY and CDR2 SVGEGT. The germline V and J ends were trimmed by 4 bases and 1 base, with 5 bases remaining between them.

This clone was picked up a small number of times. The rearrangement links TRBV5-6 to TRBJ2-3; tentative D call: TRBD2 (6 bases). Germline V gene data show CDR1 as SGHDT and CDR2 as YYEEEE. V was cut by 4 bases and J by 1 base, with 16 bases left in between. CDR3 length equals 16 residues. Here the CDR3 reads CASSRGRGGGTDTQYF. The CDR3 DNA sequence: TGTGCCAGCAGCCGCGGGCGGGGCGGGGGCACAGATACGCAGTATTTT.

V and J are TRBV9 and TRBJ2-3; D is undetermined. In germline, CDR1 is SGDLS, CDR2 YYNGEE. The CDR3 is 16 amino acids. V was cut by 1 base and J by 0 bases, with 12 bases left in between. The CDR3 coding sequence is TGTGCCAGCAGCGTAAACCCCTCAGCGAGCACAGATACGCAGTATTTT. Amino acid sequence: CASSVNPSASTDTQYF.

The chain uses TRBV9 and TRBJ2-2; no definite D call. From germline, CDR1 is SGDLS and CDR2 YYNGEE. The CDR3 covers 15 residues. Trimming left V 4 bases short and J 1 base short, with 11 bases between. The CDR3 DNA sequence: TGTGCCAGCAGCCGCGAAGCTAGGAACACCGGGGAGCTGTTTTTT. Translation gives CASSREARNTGELFF.

A single count supports this clone. CDR3 residues: CASSQGQLAGGQQETQYF. CDR3 DNA sequence: TGCGCCAGCAGCCAAGGGCAACTAGCGGGGGGTCAGCAAGAGACCCAGTACTTC. This chain connects TRBV4-1 to TRBJ2-5, with 12 nucleotides matching TRBD2. Germline CDR1 is MGHRA and CDR2 is YSYEKL. This CDR3 spans 18 amino acids. The V and J ends lost 1 base and 2 bases, in that order; junction bases with no gene match: 8.

CDR3 nucleotide sequence: TGTGCCTGGAGTGTACAATTGGGTCTAGGTTCACCCCTCCACTTT. Residues: CAWSVQLGLGSPLHF. The chain is built from TRBV30 and TRBJ1-6; D is unclear. Germline V gives CDR1 GTSNPN, CDR2 SVGIG (reference sequence). Trimming took off 0 bases at V and 9 bases at J, with 15 bases between the two ends. The CDR3 covers 15 residues.

This clone counts as medium-sized. The genes are TRBV18 and TRBJ2-7; a weak D match, TRBD1 (6 bases). The CDR3 sequence is 12 residues long. V gave up 4 bases and J gave up 5 bases, with 9 bases separating them. Germline CDR1 KGHSH, CDR2 LQKENI. The CDR3 loop reads CASSRQGHEQYF. The CDR3 coding sequence is TGTGCCAGCTCACGCCAGGGGCACGAGCAGTACTTC.

This sequence joins TRBV27 and TRBJ2-5, with 11 bases identical to TRBD1. J lost 7 bases, V lost 4 bases, and 2 bases had no gene match. Germline CDR1 MNHEY, CDR2 SMNVEV (reference sequence). CDR3 length: 13 amino acids. The CDR3 nucleotides read TGTGCCAGCAGTTCCGGGACAGGGGGGACCCAGTACTTC. Its translation: CASSSGTGGTQYF.

V gene TRBV10-3 combines with J gene TRBJ2-5; 11 positions agree with TRBD1. Trimming at V came to 4 bases and at J to 0 bases, leaving 1 base not matched to a gene. Germline V gene sequence: CDR1 ENHRY, CDR2 SYGVKD. The CDR3 covers 15 residues. CDR3 residues: CAISGDRGDQETQYF. Here the CDR3 DNA reads TGTGCCATCAGTGGGGACAGGGGGGACCAAGAGACCCAGTACTTC.